This T cell receptor beta chain was identified in a study of T cells in Graves' hyperthyroidism and ophthalmopathy. Study results and limitations: Also found in blood were most expanded thyroid clonotypes above 0.001. Ophthalmopathy cases were set apart from stable hyperthyroidism by a 13 V-J model. The model anticipated ophthalmopathy a median about six months pre-onset.

The study left out patients who had uncontrolled infection, other autoimmune disease, pregnancy or lactation. Amplified TCR beta CDR3 regions derived from RNA transcripts. HTBI primers drove first-round RT-PCR of the TCR CDR3. MiXCR was run by TCRdb on the multiplex PCR reads, yielding one entry per CDR3 protein. The data contain 600,000 to 700,000 distinct CDR3 sequences, about 45% of them singletons. This clonotype was counted ten times or more. The antigen is undetermined. This CDR3 has 12 residues. The V end lost 6 bases, the J end lost 4 bases, and 12 bases lay between the germline ends. The germline V gene encodes CDR1 SQVTM and CDR2 ANQGSEA.

The sequence was collected from an adult man with Graves' disease, either hyperthyroidism or ophthalmopathy (not recorded which). Source material: peripheral blood or thyroid tissue (not recorded which). The V gene is TRBV29-1, the J gene TRBJ1-1, with no clear D. The CDR3 spells CSVGPPGTEAFF. The CDR3, as DNA: TGCAGCGTCGGGCCGCCGGGCACTGAAGCTTTCTTT.